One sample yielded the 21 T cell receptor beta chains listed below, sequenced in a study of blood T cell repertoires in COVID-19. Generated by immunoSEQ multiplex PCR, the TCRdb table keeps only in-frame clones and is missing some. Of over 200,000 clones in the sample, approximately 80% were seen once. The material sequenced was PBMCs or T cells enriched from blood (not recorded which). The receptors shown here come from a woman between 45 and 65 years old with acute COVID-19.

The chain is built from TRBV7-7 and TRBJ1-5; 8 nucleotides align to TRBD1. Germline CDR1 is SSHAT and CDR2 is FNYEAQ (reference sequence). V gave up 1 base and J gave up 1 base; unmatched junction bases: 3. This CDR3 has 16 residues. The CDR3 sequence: CASSLEQGGSNQPQHF. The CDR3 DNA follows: TGTGCCAGCAGCTTAGAACAGGGGGGAAGCAATCAGCCCCAGCATTTT. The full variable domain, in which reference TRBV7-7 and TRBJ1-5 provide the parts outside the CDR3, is GAGVSQSPRYKVTKRGQDVTLRCDPISSHATLYWYQQALGQGPEFLTYFNYEAQPDKSGLPSDRFSAERPEGSISTLTIQRTEQRDSAMYRCASSLEQGGSNQPQHFGDGTRLSIL.

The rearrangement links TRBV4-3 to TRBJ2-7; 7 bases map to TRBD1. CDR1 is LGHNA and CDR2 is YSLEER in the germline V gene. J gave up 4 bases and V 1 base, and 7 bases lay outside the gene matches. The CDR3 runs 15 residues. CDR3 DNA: TGCGCCAGCAGCCAAGGGGACGACAGGGCTTACGAGCAGTACTTC. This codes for CASSQGDDRAYEQYF.

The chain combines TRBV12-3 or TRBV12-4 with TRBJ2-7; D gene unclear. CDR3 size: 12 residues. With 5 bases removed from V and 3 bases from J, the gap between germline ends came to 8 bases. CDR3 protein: CASSDDFYEQYF. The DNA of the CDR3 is TGTGCCAGCAGTGATGACTTCTACGAGCAGTACTTC.

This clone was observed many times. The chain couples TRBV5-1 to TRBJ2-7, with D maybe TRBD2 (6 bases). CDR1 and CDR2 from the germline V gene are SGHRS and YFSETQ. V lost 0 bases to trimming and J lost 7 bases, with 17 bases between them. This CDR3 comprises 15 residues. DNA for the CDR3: TGCGCCAGCAGCTTGGCGGCGACGGCAAGCGGGGAGCAGTACTTC. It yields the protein CASSLAATASGEQYF.

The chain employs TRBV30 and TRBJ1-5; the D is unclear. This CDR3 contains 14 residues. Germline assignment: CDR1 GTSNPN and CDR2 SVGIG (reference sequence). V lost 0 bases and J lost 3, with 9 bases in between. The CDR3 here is CAWSVKAVNQPQHF. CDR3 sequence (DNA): TGTGCCTGGAGTGTAAAGGCGGTCAATCAGCCCCAGCATTTT.

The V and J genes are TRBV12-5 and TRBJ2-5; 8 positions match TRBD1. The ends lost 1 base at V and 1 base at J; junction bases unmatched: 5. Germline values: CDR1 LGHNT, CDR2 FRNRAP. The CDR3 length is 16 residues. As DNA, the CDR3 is TGTGCTAGTGGTTTGGGGACAGGGATGGTCCAAGAGACCCAGTACTTC. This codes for CASGLGTGMVQETQYF.

CDR3 sequence: CASSLEDRNSGNTIYF. The DNA for the CDR3 is TGTGCCAGCAGCTTAGAGGACAGGAACTCTGGAAACACCATATATTTT. The chain employs TRBV7-6 and TRBJ1-3; 7 bases align to TRBD1. Looked up from germline, CDR1 is SGHVS and CDR2 is FNYEAQ. Trimming at V came to 1 base and at J to 0 bases, leaving 3 bases not matched to a gene. The CDR3 covers 16 residues.

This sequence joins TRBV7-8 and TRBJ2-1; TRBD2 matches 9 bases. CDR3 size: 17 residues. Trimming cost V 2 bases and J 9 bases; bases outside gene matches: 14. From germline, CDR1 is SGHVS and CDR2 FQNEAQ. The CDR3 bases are TGTGCCAGCAGCTTACTTTTGGCGGGGGGGGAGAAGCTTGAGCAGTTCTTC. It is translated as CASSLLLAGGEKLEQFF.

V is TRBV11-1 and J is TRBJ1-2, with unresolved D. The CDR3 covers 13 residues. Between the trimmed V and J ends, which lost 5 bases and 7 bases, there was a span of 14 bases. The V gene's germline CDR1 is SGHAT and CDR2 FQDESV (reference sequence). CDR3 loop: CASSPKVWAGYTF. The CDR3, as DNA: TGTGCCAGCAGCCCCAAGGTCTGGGCTGGCTACACCTTC.

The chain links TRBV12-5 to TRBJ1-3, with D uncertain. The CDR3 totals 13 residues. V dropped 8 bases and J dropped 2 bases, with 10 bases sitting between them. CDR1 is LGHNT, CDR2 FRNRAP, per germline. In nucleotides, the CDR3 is TGTGCTAGTAGAGGATGGACTGGAAACACCATATATTTT. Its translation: CASRGWTGNTIYF.

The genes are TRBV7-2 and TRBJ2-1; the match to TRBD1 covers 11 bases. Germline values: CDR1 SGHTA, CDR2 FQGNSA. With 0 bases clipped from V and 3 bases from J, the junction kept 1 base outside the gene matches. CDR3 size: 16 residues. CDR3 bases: TGTGCCAGCAGCTTAGCCGGGACAGGGGGCTACAATGAGCAGTTCTTC. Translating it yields CASSLAGTGGYNEQFF. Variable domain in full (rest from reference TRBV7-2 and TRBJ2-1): GAGVSQSPSNKVTEKGKDVELRCDPISGHTALYWYRQSLGQGLEFLIYFQGNSAPDKSGLPSDRFSAERTGGSVSTLTIQRTQQEDSAVYLCASSLAGTGGYNEQFFGPGTRLTVL.

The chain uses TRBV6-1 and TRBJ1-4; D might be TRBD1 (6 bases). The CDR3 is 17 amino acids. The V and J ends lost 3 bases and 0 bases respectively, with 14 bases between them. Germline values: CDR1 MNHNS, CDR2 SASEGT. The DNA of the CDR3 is TGTGCCAGCAGTGATTCCAAATCAGGGGCAACTAATGAAAAACTGTTTTTT. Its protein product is CASSDSKSGATNEKLFF.

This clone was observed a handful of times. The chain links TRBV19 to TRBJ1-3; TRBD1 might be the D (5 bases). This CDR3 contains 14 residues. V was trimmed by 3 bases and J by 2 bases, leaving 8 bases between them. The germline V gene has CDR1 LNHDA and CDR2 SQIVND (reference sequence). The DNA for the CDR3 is TGTGCCAGTAGTATGGCAGGGACTGGAAACACCATATATTTT. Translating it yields CASSMAGTGNTIYF.

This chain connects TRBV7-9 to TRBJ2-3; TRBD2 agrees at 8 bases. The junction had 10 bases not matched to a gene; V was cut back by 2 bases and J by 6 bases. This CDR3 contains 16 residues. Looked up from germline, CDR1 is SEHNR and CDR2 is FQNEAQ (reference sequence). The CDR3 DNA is TGTGCCAGCAGCTTACCCCTAGCGGGTTCGATGGATACGCAGTATTTT. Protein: CASSLPLAGSMDTQYF.

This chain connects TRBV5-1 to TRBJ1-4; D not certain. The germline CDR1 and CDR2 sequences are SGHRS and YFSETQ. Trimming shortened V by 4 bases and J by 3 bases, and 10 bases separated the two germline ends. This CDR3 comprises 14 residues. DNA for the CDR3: TGCGCCAGCAGCAAAGAGGGTCCTAATGAAAAACTGTTTTTT. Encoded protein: CASSKEGPNEKLFF.

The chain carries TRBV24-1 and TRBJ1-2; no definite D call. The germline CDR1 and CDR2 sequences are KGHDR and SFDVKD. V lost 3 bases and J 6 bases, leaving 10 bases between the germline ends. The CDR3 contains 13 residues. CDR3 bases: TGTGCCACCAGTGATCCGCCGCGCGATGGCTACACCTTC. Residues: CATSDPPRDGYTF.

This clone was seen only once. The CDR3 region is CATSRDVKRTGFRGSIQYF. CDR3 DNA sequence: TGTGCCACCAGCAGAGATGTTAAGCGGACTGGCTTTCGAGGTAGCATTCAGTACTTC. The genes are TRBV15 and TRBJ2-4; TRBD2 might be the D (5 bases). Germline loops: CDR1 LNHNV, CDR2 YYDKDF (reference sequence). CDR3 length: 19 residues. V was clipped by 0 bases and J by 9 bases, with 27 bases between them.

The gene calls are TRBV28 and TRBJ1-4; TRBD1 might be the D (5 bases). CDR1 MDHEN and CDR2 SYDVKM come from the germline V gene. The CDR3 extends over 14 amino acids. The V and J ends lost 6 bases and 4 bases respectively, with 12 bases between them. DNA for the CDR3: TGTGCCAGCAGCCCGGGACTTTATAATGAAAAACTGTTTTTT. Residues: CASSPGLYNEKLFF.

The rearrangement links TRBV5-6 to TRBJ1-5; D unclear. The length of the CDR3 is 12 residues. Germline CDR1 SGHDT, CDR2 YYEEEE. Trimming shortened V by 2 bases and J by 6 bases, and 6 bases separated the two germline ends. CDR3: CASSFLSQPQHF. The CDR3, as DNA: TGTGCCAGCAGCTTCCTGAGTCAGCCCCAGCATTTT.

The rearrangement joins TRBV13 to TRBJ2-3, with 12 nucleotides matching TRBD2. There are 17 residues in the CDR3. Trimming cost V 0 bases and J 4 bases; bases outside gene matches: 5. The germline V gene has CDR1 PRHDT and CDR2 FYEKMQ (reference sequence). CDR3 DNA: TGTGCCAGCAGCTTAGGCCTTAGGACTAGCGGGGCAGATACGCAGTATTTT. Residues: CASSLGLRTSGADTQYF. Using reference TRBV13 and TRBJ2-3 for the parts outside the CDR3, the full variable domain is AAGVIQSPRHLIKEKRETATLKCYPIPRHDTVYWYQQGPGQDPQFLISFYEKMQSDKGSIPDRFSAQQFSDYHSELNMSSLELGDSALYFCASSLGLRTSGADTQYFGPGTRLTVL.

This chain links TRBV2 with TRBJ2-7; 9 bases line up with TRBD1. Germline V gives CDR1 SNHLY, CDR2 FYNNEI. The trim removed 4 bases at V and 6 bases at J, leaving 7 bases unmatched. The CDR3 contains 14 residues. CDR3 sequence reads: CASSVPGQGREQYF. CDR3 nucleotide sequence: TGTGCCAGCAGTGTCCCGGGACAGGGTCGCGAGCAGTACTTC.